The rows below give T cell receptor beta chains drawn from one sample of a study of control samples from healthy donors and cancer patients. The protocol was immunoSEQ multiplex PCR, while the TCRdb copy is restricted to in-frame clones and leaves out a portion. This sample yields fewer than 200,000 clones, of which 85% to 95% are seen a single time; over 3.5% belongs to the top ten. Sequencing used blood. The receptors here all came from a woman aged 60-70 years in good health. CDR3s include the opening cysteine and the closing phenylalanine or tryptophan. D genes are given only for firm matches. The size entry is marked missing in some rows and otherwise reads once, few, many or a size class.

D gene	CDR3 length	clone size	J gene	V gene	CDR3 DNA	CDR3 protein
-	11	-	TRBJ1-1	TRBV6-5	TGTGCCAGCCCCCAGGGAGGGAAGGCTTTCTTT	CASPQGGKAFF
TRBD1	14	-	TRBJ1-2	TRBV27	TGTGCCAGCAAAAGGTCCCTACAGGGGGTTGGCTACACCTTC	CASKRSLQGVGYTF
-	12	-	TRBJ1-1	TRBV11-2	TGTGCCAGCAGCTTAGTCCCGTCTGAAGCTTTCTTT	CASSLVPSEAFF
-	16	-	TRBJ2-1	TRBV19	TGTGCCAGTAGTATAGGTTTGGGGAGCTCCTACAATGAGCAGTTCTTC	CASSIGLGSSYNEQFF
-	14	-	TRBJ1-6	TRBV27	TGTGCCAGCAGTACGACATACTATAATTCACCCCTCCACTTT	CASSTTYYNSPLHF
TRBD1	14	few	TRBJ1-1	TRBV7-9	TGTGCCAGCAGCCGTACAGGGGGCTTCACTGAAGCTTTCTTT	CASSRTGGFTEAFF
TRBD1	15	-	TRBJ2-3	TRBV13	TGTGCCAGCAGCCCGGGACAGGGGGATGTAGATACGCAGTATTTT	CASSPGQGDVDTQYF
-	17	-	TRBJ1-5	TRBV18	TGTGCCAGCTCACCTCTTGAACAGGGCCATGGCAATCAGCCCCAGCATTTT	CASSPLEQGHGNQPQHF
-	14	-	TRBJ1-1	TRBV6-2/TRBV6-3	TGTGCCAGCAGTTACCTGGGGATGAACACTGAAGCTTTCTTT	CASSYLGMNTEAFF
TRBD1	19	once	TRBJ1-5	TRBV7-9	TGTGCCAGCAGCTCCGGACAGGGGGCCTCTATGTTTAGCAATCAGCCCCAGCATTTT	CASSSGQGASMFSNQPQHF
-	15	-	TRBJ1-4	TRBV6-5	TGTGCCAGCAGTTACACAGGCGGAACTAATGAAAAACTGTTTTTT	CASSYTGGTNEKLFF
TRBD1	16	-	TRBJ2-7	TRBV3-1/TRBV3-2	TGTGCCAGCAGCCAAGTTATACTAGGACAGGGCTACGAGCAGTACTTC	CASSQVILGQGYEQYF
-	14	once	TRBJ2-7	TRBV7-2	TGTGCCAGCAGCGGGGGACTGAGAGCCTACGAGCAGTACTTC	CASSGGLRAYEQYF
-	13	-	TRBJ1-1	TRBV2	TGTGCCAGCAGCCTACAGGGCCGGACTGAAGCTTTCTTT	CASSLQGRTEAFF
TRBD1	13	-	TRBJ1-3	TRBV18	TGTGCCAGCTCTCGGGGACAGGGGTACACCATATATTTT	CASSRGQGYTIYF
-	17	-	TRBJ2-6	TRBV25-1	TGTGCCAGCAGTGAAAACCTGGGGGGTTCTGGGGCCAACGTCCTGACTTTC	CASSENLGGSGANVLTF
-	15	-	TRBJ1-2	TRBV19	TGTGCCAGTAGTATAGGGAACGGCGGAGCCTATGGCTACACCTTC	CASSIGNGGAYGYTF
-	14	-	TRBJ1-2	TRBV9	TGTGCCAGCAGCGTAGGAGGGGTTGTAGGGGGCTACACCTTC	CASSVGGVVGGYTF
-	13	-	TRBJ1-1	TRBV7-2	TGTGCCAGCAGCTTTCTGGTGAACACTGAAGCTTTCTTT	CASSFLVNTEAFF
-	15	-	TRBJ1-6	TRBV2	TGTGCCAGCAGTGTTGGGACCTGGGGCAATTCACCCCTCCACTTT	CASSVGTWGNSPLHF
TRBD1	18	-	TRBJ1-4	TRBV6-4	TGTGCCAGCAAGCAGGGGGGCTCCCTTTTTGCAACTAATGAAAAACTGTTTTTT	CASKQGGSLFATNEKLFF
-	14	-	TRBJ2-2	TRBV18	TGTGCCAGCTCACCACGGTCCGGAACCGGGGAGCTGTTTTTT	CASSPRSGTGELFF
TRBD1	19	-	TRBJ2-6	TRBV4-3	TGCGCCAGCAGCCGTGGCCAGGGACAGGACTTCTCTGGGGCCAACGTCCTGACTTTC	CASSRGQGQDFSGANVLTF
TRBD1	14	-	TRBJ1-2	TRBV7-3	TGTGCCAGCAGTCCTGACAGGGGGTTCTATGGCTACACCTTC	CASSPDRGFYGYTF
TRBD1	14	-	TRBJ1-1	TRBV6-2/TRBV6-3	TGTGCCAGCAGCCAACACGACAGGGGCACTGAAGCTTTCTTT	CASSQHDRGTEAFF
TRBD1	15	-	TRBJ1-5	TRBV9	TGTGCCAGCAGGGGGACAGGGGGGCGAGGTCAGCCCCAGCATTTT	CASRGTGGRGQPQHF
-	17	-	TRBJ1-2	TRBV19	TGTGCCAGTAGTATAGATTTGGACCGCGAAGACCTCTATGGCTACACCTTC	CASSIDLDREDLYGYTF
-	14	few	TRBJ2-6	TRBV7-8	TGTGCCAGCAGCTTAGGGAGTGGGGCCAACGTCCTGACTTTC	CASSLGSGANVLTF
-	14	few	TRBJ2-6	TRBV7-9	TGTGCCACCTCCCCCTTTTCTGGGGCCAACGTCCTGACTTTC	CATSPFSGANVLTF
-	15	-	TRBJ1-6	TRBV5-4	TGTGCCAGCAGCTTAATTGGGCCCAATCGGTCACCCCTCCACTTT	CASSLIGPNRSPLHF
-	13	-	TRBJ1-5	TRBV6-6	TGTGCCAGCAGTTACTTAGACAACCCGCCCCAGCATTTT	CASSYLDNPPQHF
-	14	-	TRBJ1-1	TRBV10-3	TGTGCCATCACGCGGGTAGGTGGGTACACTGAAGCTTTCTTT	CAITRVGGYTEAFF
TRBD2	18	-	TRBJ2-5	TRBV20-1	TGCAGTGCTAGTAGGCAGCGGACTAGCGGGGGGGCAGGGGAGACCCAGTACTTC	CSASRQRTSGGAGETQYF
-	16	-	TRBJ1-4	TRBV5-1	TGCGCCAGCAGCTTGGGGGCAACAGGGTCTGGGGAAAAACTGTTTTTT	CASSLGATGSGEKLFF
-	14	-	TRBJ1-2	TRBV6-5	TGTGCCAGCAGTTACTCGAAAACAGGGTATGGCTACACCTTC	CASSYSKTGYGYTF
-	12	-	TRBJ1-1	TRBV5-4	TGTGCCAGCAGCTTGAGGGCAGACAGTGAGTTCTTT	CASSLRADSEFF
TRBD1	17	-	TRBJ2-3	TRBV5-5	TGTGCCAGCAGCTCGACCGGGACAGGGATAACCCGAGATACGCAGTATTTT	CASSSTGTGITRDTQYF
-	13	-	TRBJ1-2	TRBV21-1	TGTGCCAGCAGCAAAGCTTCGGGCTATGGCTACACCTTC	CASSKASGYGYTF
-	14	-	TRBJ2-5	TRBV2	TGTGCCAGCAGAGTAGCGGAGTTCCAAGAGACCCAGTACTTC	CASRVAEFQETQYF
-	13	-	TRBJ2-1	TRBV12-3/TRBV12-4	TGTGCCAGCACCTTAAGGGGAGTAAGTGAGCAGTTCTTC	CASTLRGVSEQFF
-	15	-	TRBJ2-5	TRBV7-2	TGTGCCAGCAGCTTAGCGAGGGGTGGGGGTGAGACCCAGTACTTC	CASSLARGGGETQYF
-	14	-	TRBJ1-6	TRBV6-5	TGTGCCAGCACCTTCTCCCCATATAATTCACCCCTCCACTTT	CASTFSPYNSPLHF
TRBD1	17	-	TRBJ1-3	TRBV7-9	TGTGCCAGCAGGGGGCCGGACAGGAGTAACTCTGGAAACACCATATATTTT	CASRGPDRSNSGNTIYF
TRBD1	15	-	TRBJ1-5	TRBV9	TGTGCCAGCAGCGTTACAGGGGACACCCATCAGCCCCAGCATTTT	CASSVTGDTHQPQHF
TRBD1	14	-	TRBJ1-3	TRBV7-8	TGTGCCAGCAGCCGGGGACAGTTTGGAAACACCATATATTTT	CASSRGQFGNTIYF